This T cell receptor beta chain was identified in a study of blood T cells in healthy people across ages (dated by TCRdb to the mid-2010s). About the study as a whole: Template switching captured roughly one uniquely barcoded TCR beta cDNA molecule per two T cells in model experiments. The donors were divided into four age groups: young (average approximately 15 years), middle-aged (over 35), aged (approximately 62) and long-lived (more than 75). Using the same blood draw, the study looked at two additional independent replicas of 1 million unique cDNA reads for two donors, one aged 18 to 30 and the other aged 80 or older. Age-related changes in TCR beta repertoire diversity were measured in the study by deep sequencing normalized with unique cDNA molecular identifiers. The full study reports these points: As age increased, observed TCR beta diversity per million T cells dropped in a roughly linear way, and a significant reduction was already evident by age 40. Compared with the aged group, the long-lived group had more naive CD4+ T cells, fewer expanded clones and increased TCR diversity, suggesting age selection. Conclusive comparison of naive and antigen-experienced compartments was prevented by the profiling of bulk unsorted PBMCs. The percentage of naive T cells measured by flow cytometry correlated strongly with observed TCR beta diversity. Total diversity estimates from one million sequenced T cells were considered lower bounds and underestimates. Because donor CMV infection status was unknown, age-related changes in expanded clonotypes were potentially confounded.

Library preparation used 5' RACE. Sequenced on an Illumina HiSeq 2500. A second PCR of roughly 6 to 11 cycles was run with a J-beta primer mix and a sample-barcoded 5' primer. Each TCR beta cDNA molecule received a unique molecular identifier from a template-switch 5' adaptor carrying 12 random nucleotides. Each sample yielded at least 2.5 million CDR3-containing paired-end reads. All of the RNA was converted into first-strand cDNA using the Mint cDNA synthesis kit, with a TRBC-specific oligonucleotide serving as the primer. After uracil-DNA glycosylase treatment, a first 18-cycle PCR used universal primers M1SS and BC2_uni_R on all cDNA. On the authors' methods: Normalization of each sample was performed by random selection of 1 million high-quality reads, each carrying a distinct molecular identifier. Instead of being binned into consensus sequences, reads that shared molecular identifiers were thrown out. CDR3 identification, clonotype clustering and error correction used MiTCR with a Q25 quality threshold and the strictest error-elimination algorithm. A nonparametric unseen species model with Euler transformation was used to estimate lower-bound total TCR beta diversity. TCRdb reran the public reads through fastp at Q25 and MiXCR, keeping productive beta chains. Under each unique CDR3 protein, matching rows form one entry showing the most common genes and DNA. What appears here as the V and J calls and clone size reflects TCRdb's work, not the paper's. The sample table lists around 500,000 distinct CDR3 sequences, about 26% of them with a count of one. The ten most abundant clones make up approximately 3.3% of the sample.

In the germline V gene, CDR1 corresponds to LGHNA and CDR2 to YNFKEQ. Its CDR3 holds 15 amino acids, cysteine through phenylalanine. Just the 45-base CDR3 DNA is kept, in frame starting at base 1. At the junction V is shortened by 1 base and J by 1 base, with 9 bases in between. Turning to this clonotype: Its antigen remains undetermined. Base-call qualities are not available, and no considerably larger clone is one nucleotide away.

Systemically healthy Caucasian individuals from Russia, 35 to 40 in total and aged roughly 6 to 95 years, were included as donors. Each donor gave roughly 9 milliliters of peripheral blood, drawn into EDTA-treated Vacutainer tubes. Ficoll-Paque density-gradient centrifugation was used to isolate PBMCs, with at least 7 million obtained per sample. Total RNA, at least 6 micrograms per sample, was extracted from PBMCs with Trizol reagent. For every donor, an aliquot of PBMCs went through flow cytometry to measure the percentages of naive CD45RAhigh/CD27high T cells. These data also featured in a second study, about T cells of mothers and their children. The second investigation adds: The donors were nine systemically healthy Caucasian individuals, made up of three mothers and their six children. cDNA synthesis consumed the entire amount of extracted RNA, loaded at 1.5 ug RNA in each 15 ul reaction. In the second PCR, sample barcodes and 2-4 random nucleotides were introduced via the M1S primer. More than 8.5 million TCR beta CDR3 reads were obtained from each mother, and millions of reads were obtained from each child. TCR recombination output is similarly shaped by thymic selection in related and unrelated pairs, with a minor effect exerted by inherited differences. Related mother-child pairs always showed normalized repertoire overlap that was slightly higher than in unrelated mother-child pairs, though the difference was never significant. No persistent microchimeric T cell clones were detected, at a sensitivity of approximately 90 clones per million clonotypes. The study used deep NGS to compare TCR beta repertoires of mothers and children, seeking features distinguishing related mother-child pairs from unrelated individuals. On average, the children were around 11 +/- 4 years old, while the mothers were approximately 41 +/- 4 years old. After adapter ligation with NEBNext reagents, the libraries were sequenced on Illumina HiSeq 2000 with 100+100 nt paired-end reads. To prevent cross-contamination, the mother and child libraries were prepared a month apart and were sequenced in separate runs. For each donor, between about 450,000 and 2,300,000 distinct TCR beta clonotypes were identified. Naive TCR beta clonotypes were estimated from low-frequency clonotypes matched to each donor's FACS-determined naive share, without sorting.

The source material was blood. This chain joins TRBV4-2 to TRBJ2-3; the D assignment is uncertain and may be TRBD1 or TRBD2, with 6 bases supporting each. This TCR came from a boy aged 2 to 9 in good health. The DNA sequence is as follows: TGTGCCAGCAGCCAAGTAAGGGGGGGCACAGATACGCAGTATTTT. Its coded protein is CASSQVRGGTDTQYF.